This TCR beta chain was sequenced in a study of blood T cell repertoires in COVID-19 (dated by TCRdb to the early 2020s). In the study overall: The collaborator samples originated in the United States, Italy and Spain and spanned the acute and convalescent phases of COVID-19. The prospective study material was composed of cDNA or gDNA derived from T cells, B-cell-depleted T cells, or PBMCs. Subjects who had been exposed to COVID-19, were actively infected with it, or had recovered from it provided the deeply sampled blood TCRbeta repertoires that made up the dataset. The repertoires were made available in a free public database intended to serve as a resource for research on the immune response to SARS-CoV-2. Samples came from the ongoing ImmuneRACE study (first 160 participants) plus 1,254 subjects from 6 global collaborators. Nearly every sample came with metadata listing a de-identified subject ID, COVID-19 status, age in years and sex. HLA class I and class II types, where available, came from metadata supplied by the sample provider rather than from assay-based typing. What the authors observed across the whole study: How much clinical and demographic metadata was included differed by source and by participant, and the metadata was provided uncurated.

One collaborating source in Seattle enrolled patients during active infection and followed them longitudinally through the course of disease. Whole blood was collected in K2EDTA tubes by collaborating institutions according to the institutions' own protocols. Collaborator samples were shipped for TCRbeta analysis as frozen whole blood, isolated PBMCs, or DNA extracted from either sample type. Counted from cysteine to phenylalanine, this CDR3 has 15 amino acids. CDR3 DNA only is kept here, 45 bases in frame from base 1. At the junction V is shortened by 5 bases and J by 0 bases; bases outside the gene matches: 3. Per the germline V gene, KGHSH is the CDR1 and LQKENI is the CDR2. About this clone itself: Its target antigen remains unknown. Base qualities were left out, and no much larger clone turns up one base away.

TCRbeta CDR3 regions were amplified from genomic DNA by means of the immunoSEQ Assay, a bias-controlled multiplex PCR. Regarding the original processing steps: The number of nucleated cells in each sample was estimated by amplification of reference gene primers within the assay. Sequence reads were collapsed and filtered to measure the absolute abundance of every unique TCRbeta CDR3 rearrangement. For each sample, productive Simpson clonality was calculated as the square root of Simpson's diversity index over productive rearrangements. TCRdb mirrors the immuneACCESS table, restricted to in-frame sequences. Some clones are absent from its copies; in checked studies, under half trace to an unresolved V gene, and the reason for the others is unknown. The V and J calls and clone size were taken over from that table, and D and trimming were inferred from the DNA. The sample table records under 550,000 clones; around nine tenths of these occur just once. The ten largest make up 0.7% to 1% of the sample.

The sample comprised peripheral blood. The chain uses TRBV18 and TRBJ2-3; TRBD2 aligns with 9 central bases. The sequence derives from a young man with COVID-19, enrolled during active disease. The CDR3 amino acid sequence is: CASSSAGGSTDTQYF. The DNA is as follows: TGTGCCAGCTCAAGCGCGGGAGGGAGCACAGATACGCAGTATTTT. Supplemented by the reference TRBV18 and TRBJ2-3 proteins around the CDR3, the complete variable domain is NAGVMQNPRHLVRRRGQEARLRCSPMKGHSHVYWYRQLPEEGLKFMVYLQKENIIDESGMPKERFSAEFPKEGPSILRIQQVVRGDSAAYFCASSSAGGSTDTQYFGPGTRLTVL.